A selection of T cell receptor beta chains follows, all from one sample in a study of blood T cell repertoires in COVID-19. The table came from immunoSEQ multiplex PCR; TCRdb's copy has only in-frame clones and leaves some out. In the table there are approximately 250,000 clones, roughly 86% of which are singletons. The sequencing input was peripheral blood. These TCRs come from a man aged 35 to 55 with active or convalescent COVID-19. Each CDR3 is given with its conserved first and last residue. D genes are given only for firm matches. For some rows the clone size is stated as once, few or many, or as a class when expanded; others skip it.

J | D | size | V | CDR3 | DNA
TRBJ2-7 | - | - | TRBV4-1 | CASSQEPSVSYEQYF | TGCGCCAGCAGCCAAGAACCTAGCGTATCCTACGAGCAGTACTTC
TRBJ1-5 | - | once | TRBV5-5 | CASSLMGHPDQPQHF | TGTGCCAGCAGCTTGATGGGGCATCCCGATCAGCCCCAGCATTTT
TRBJ2-7 | - | - | TRBV5-1 | CASSLDPGSYEQYF | TGCGCCAGCAGCTTGGACCCGGGGTCCTACGAGCAGTACTTC
TRBJ2-3 | TRBD1 | - | TRBV11-3 | CASSSTGRDTQYF | TGTGCCAGCAGCTCGACAGGGAGAGATACGCAGTATTTT
TRBJ2-1 | TRBD1 | few | TRBV5-1 | CASSLGQGNEQFF | TGCGCCAGCAGCCTGGGACAGGGGAATGAGCAGTTCTTC
TRBJ2-1 | - | - | TRBV7-9 | CASSRVAVGEQFF | TGTGCCAGCAGCCGAGTAGCGGTGGGTGAGCAGTTCTTC
TRBJ1-2 | - | - | TRBV28 | CASSPFSGYTF | TGTGCCAGCAGCCCCTTCAGTGGCTACACCTTC
TRBJ1-3 | - | - | TRBV6-6 | CASGGSPGNTIYF | TGTGCCAGCGGCGGGTCCCCGGGAAACACCATATATTTT
TRBJ1-4 | - | - | TRBV6-5 | CASSTGRGKREKLFF | TGTGCCAGCAGTACGGGACGGGGGAAGCGGGAAAAACTGTTTTTT
TRBJ1-1 | - | few | TRBV12-5 | CASGSRGGSLPFF | TGTGCTAGTGGTTCCCGGGGGGGTAGCTTGCCTTTCTTT
TRBJ1-3 | - | - | TRBV27 | CASSLIGAGNTIYF | TGTGCCAGCAGTTTAATAGGAGCTGGAAACACCATATATTTT
TRBJ1-1 | TRBD1 | - | TRBV10-1 | CASSEPRQGYTEAFF | TGCGCCAGCAGTGAGCCTAGACAGGGTTACACTGAAGCTTTCTTT
TRBJ2-1 | TRBD2 | once | TRBV9 | CASSAAGGPNEQFF | TGTGCCAGCAGCGCAGCGGGAGGGCCGAATGAGCAGTTCTTC
TRBJ2-6 | - | - | TRBV6-2/TRBV6-3 | CASSPPRAAGRTGANVLTF | TGTGCCAGCAGCCCTCCCAGGGCTGCCGGTAGGACTGGGGCCAACGTCCTGACTTTC
TRBJ2-2 | TRBD2 | - | TRBV18 | CASSPNSGGVSGELFF | TGTGCCAGCTCACCCAATAGCGGGGGAGTTTCCGGGGAGCTGTTTTTT
TRBJ2-2 | - | once | TRBV6-5 | CASSRQEYTGELFF | TGTGCCAGCAGCCGACAGGAGTACACCGGGGAGCTGTTTTTT
TRBJ1-3 | TRBD1 | - | TRBV5-1 | CASSLDRDSGNTIYF | TGCGCCAGCTCCCTCGACAGGGACTCTGGAAACACCATATATTTT
TRBJ2-2 | - | - | TRBV28 | CASRRTRVDAGELFF | TGTGCCAGCAGGCGCACACGGGTTGACGCCGGGGAGCTGTTTTTT
TRBJ2-1 | - | - | TRBV6-5 | CASSTQFNEQFF | TGTGCCAGCAGTACCCAGTTCAATGAGCAGTTCTTC
TRBJ1-2 | TRBD1 | - | TRBV5-8 | CASSLTGQTDYGYTF | TGTGCCAGCAGCTTGACGGGACAGACCGACTATGGCTACACCTTC
TRBJ2-1 | - | - | TRBV25-1 | CASSTAGSSYNEQFF | TGTGCCAGCTCTACCGCGGGGAGCTCCTACAATGAGCAGTTCTTC
TRBJ2-5 | TRBD1 | - | TRBV29-1 | CSVEIDRVETQYF | TGCAGCGTTGAGATTGACAGGGTGGAGACCCAGTACTTC
TRBJ2-6 | - | - | TRBV4-2 | CASSYLGASGANVLTF | TGTGCCAGCAGCTATTTGGGGGCCTCTGGGGCCAACGTCCTGACTTTC
TRBJ2-1 | - | - | TRBV6-1 | CASSVGWVSSYNEQFF | TGTGCCAGCAGTGTCGGGTGGGTTAGCTCCTACAATGAGCAGTTCTTC
TRBJ1-6 | TRBD1 | - | TRBV15 | CATSRVGTVGSPLHF | TGTGCCACCAGCAGAGTGGGGACAGTGGGTTCACCCCTCCACTTT
TRBJ1-4 | - | - | TRBV19 | CASSIEGVGKLFF | TGTGCCAGTAGTATAGAAGGGGTGGGAAAACTGTTTTTT
TRBJ2-2 | - | - | TRBV27 | CASSLWRDTGELFF | TGTGCCAGCAGTTTATGGCGGGACACCGGGGAGCTGTTTTTT
TRBJ1-5 | TRBD1 | - | TRBV24-1 | CATSESGGGQPQHF | TGTGCCACCAGTGAGTCAGGGGGCGGTCAGCCCCAGCATTTT
TRBJ1-1 | - | - | TRBV11-3 | CASSLYGDTEAFF | TGTGCCAGCAGCCTCTATGGAGACACTGAAGCTTTCTTT
TRBJ2-7 | - | - | TRBV30 | CAWKVTHSSYEQYF | TGTGCCTGGAAGGTGACCCACAGCTCCTACGAGCAGTACTTC
TRBJ1-1 | - | - | TRBV4-1 | CASSQDQGSNEAFF | TGCGCCAGCAGCCAAGATCAGGGATCTAATGAAGCTTTCTTT
TRBJ2-1 | TRBD1 | - | TRBV19 | CASSTRDRDNEQFF | TGTGCCAGTAGCACCCGGGACAGAGACAATGAGCAGTTCTTC
TRBJ2-7 | TRBD2 | - | TRBV4-1 | CASSQPSGNHEQYF | TGCGCCAGCAGCCAGCCTAGCGGGAACCACGAGCAGTACTTC